This T cell receptor (beta chain) was observed in a study of T cells in Graves' hyperthyroidism and ophthalmopathy. Authors of the study amplified TCR beta CDR3 regions from RNA transcripts. A first-round RT-PCR of the TCR CDR3 used the HTBI primer set. TCRdb re-called the multiplex PCR reads with MiXCR, one entry per CDR3 protein. In the table there are a few hundred thousand distinct CDR3 sequences, less than 20% of which are singletons. A patient was excluded if there was uncontrolled infection, other autoimmune disease, pregnancy or lactation. Orbital computed tomography, thyroid ultrasound, serum thyroxine and TRAb, and clinical symptoms together informed the diagnoses. Per the germline V gene, CDR1 is SGHVS and CDR2 is FNYEAQ. V trimming: 1 base; J trimming: 6 bases; junction bases outside the gene matches: 12. The CDR3 is 18 amino acids.

The sequenced sample was blood. The sequence was collected from a woman aged 45-59 years with Graves' hyperthyroidism. The chain recombines TRBV7-6 with TRBJ2-1; 10 nucleotides line up with TRBD2. The CDR3 sequence is CASSLDPRLAGEGNEQFF. The CDR3 nucleotides read TGTGCCAGCAGCTTAGATCCACGGCTAGCGGGGGAAGGCAATGAGCAGTTCTTC.